A selection of T cell receptor beta chains follows, all from one sample in a study of T cell responses to AZD1222 COVID-19 vaccine. Assay: immunoSEQ multiplex PCR; the TCRdb copy retains only in-frame clones and omits some. Counted here are about 97,000 clones, around 89% occurring once; the ten biggest clones make up over 6.5%. This specimen was peripheral blood, taken on day 0 of AZD1222 vaccination. These receptors all come from an adult in good health. The CDR3 runs from the conserved cysteine through the conserved F or W. D genes are given only for firm matches. Size tells how often a clone was seen (once, few, many) or the class of an expanded clone, and some rows leave it out.

cdr3_aa cdr3_nt d_call j_call v_call clone_size
CASSYGLAGPSQYF TGTGCCAGCAGTTATGGACTAGCGGGCCCTTCGCAGTACTTC TRBD2 TRBJ2-7 TRBV6-6 -
CASRLQGSGEKLFF TGTGCCAGCAGGCTACAGGGGTCTGGCGAAAAACTGTTTTTT TRBD1 TRBJ1-4 TRBV28 -
CASGRQERNEKLFF TGTGCCAGCGGCCGACAGGAGAGGAATGAAAAACTGTTTTTT - TRBJ1-4 TRBV27 -
CASSKRRGLDEKLFF TGTGCCAGCAGTAAACGAAGGGGTTTGGACGAAAAACTGTTTTTT - TRBJ1-4 TRBV6-2/TRBV6-3 once
CASSGLVNEKLFF TGTGCCAGCAGTGGTCTGGTTAATGAAAAACTGTTTTTT - TRBJ1-4 TRBV2 -
CASSRGTSGRTGNEQFF TGTGCCAGCAGTCGAGGGACTAGCGGGAGGACGGGTAATGAGCAGTTCTTC TRBD2 TRBJ2-1 TRBV6-6 -
CASSPRWQGGYGYTF TGTGCCAGCAGTCCCCGCTGGCAGGGGGGCTATGGCTACACCTTC TRBD1 TRBJ1-2 TRBV27 -
CASSLYTGDRKNIQYF TGTGCCAGCAGCTTATACACGGGGGACAGGAAAAACATTCAGTACTTC TRBD1 TRBJ2-4 TRBV7-2 -
CASSLVLRDRFYQPQHF TGTGCCAGCAGCTTGGTCCTACGGGACAGGTTCTATCAGCCCCAGCATTTT TRBD1 TRBJ1-5 TRBV5-5 -
CASRRDGNYGYTF TGTGCCAGTAGGCGGGACGGGAACTATGGCTACACCTTC - TRBJ1-2 TRBV19 -
CASSRAAQGGKLFF TGTGCCAGCAGCCGAGCCGCCCAAGGGGGAAAACTGTTTTTT - TRBJ1-4 TRBV5-6 -
CASSGQGLDGYTF TGTGCCAGCAGCGGACAGGGCCTTGATGGCTACACCTTC TRBD1 TRBJ1-2 TRBV6-5 -
CASSFHGTSGRSYNEQFF TGTGCCAGCAGCTTTCACGGGACTAGCGGGCGATCCTACAATGAGCAGTTCTTC TRBD2 TRBJ2-1 TRBV7-3 -
CASSLEQLGETQYF TGCGCCAGCAGCTTGGAACAATTGGGAGAGACCCAGTACTTC - TRBJ2-5 TRBV5-1 -
CASSLVETQYF TGTGCCAGCAGCTTAGTGGAGACCCAGTACTTC - TRBJ2-5 TRBV7-2 -
CASSIRSGEPQHF TGTGCCAGTAGTATTAGGTCCGGGGAGCCCCAGCATTTT - TRBJ1-5 TRBV19 once
CATSRPRGYTEAFF TGTGCCACCAGCAGGCCCCGGGGGTACACTGAAGCTTTCTTT - TRBJ1-1 TRBV15 -
CATSMPGAKGYTF TGTGCCACCAGCATGCCAGGGGCGAAGGGCTACACCTTC - TRBJ1-2 TRBV15 -
CASSPPSANYEQYF TGTGCCAGCTCACCACCGTCGGCCAACTACGAGCAGTACTTC - TRBJ2-7 TRBV18 few
CASSLSGVSYNEQFF TGCGCCAGCAGCTTGAGCGGGGTGAGTTACAATGAGCAGTTCTTC TRBD2 TRBJ2-1 TRBV5-1 -
CASSLGARFDTQYF TGTGCCAGCAGCTTAGGGGCCCGATTCGATACGCAGTATTTT - TRBJ2-3 TRBV11-2 once
CASSVNIRTDTQYF TGTGCCAGCAGCGTAAACATTCGCACAGATACGCAGTATTTT - TRBJ2-3 TRBV9 -
CASSQPGWPENTGELFF TGTGCCAGCAGTCAACCTGGCTGGCCCGAGAACACCGGGGAGCTGTTTTTT - TRBJ2-2 TRBV28 -
CASSSGLLYNEQFF TGTGCCAGCAGCTCGGGACTGCTTTACAATGAGCAGTTCTTC - TRBJ2-1 TRBV7-2 -
CSANPNYGYTF TGCAGTGCTAACCCTAACTATGGCTACACCTTC - TRBJ1-2 TRBV20-1 -
CASSFNRGGFGYTF TGTGCCAGCAGCTTTAACAGGGGAGGCTTTGGCTACACCTTC TRBD1 TRBJ1-2 TRBV5-8 -
CASSEYPPGNEQFF TGTGCCAGCAGTGAATACCCCCCCGGCAATGAGCAGTTCTTC - TRBJ2-1 TRBV25-1 -
CASQGMNTEAFF TGCGCCAGTCAGGGGATGAACACTGAAGCTTTCTTT - TRBJ1-1 TRBV5-1 -